A selection of T cell receptor beta chains follows, all from one sample in a study of shared clonotypes between healthy human individuals. Using immunoSEQ multiplex PCR, the repertoire was profiled, and TCRdb retains in-frame clones only, with some absent. The sample yields hundreds of thousands of clones, approximately 96% seen once. The sample comprised naive CD8+ T cells sorted from blood. Receptors were obtained from a woman between 25 and 40 years old in good health. The CDR3 runs from the conserved cysteine through the conserved F or W. D genes are given only for firm matches. Not all rows give a size; the values are once, few, many and, for expanded clones, a class.

D | J | V | size | CDR3 | DNA
TRBD1 | TRBJ2-7 | TRBV5-4 | . | CASSSPTRDRAGEQYF | TGTGCCAGCAGCTCTCCAACCAGGGACAGGGCTGGAGAGCAGTACTTC
. | TRBJ2-7 | TRBV11-3 | . | CASSLGPSYEQYF | TGTGCCAGCAGCTTGGGGCCCTCCTACGAGCAGTACTTC
. | TRBJ1-2 | TRBV29-1 | . | CSVVSYGYTF | TGCAGCGTTGTCTCCTATGGCTACACCTTC
. | TRBJ2-7 | TRBV13 | . | CASSPESSYEQYF | TGTGCCAGCAGCCCGGAAAGCTCCTACGAGCAGTACTTC
TRBD2 | TRBJ2-3 | TRBV7-6 | . | CASSLVASGSTDTQYF | TGTGCCAGCAGCTTAGTGGCTAGCGGTAGCACAGATACGCAGTATTTT
TRBD2 | TRBJ2-7 | TRBV27 | . | CASSPGLAGGQGQYF | TGTGCCAGCAGTCCCGGACTAGCGGGTGGGCAGGGGCAGTACTTC
. | TRBJ1-5 | TRBV6-1 | . | CASSQTSGSQPQHF | TGTGCCAGCAGCCAAACCTCAGGAAGTCAGCCCCAGCATTTT
TRBD2 | TRBJ2-7 | TRBV5-4 | . | CASSLLAGGTHEQYF | TGTGCCAGCAGCTTGCTAGCGGGAGGGACCCACGAGCAGTACTTC
. | TRBJ1-1 | TRBV6-5 | . | CASSYSLYRGNTEAFF | TGTGCCAGCAGTTACTCGTTATATAGGGGGAACACTGAAGCTTTCTTT
TRBD1 | TRBJ2-1 | TRBV27 | . | CASRGTGYGYEQFF | TGTGCCAGCAGGGGGACAGGGTATGGGTATGAGCAGTTCTTC
. | TRBJ2-7 | TRBV25-1 | . | CASSDWDWKRGYEQYF | TGTGCCAGCAGTGACTGGGACTGGAAGAGAGGGTACGAGCAGTACTTC
TRBD1 | TRBJ1-1 | TRBV10-3 | once | CAIRRDRNTEAFF | TGTGCCATCAGGAGGGACAGGAACACTGAAGCTTTCTTT
. | TRBJ2-1 | TRBV10-2 | . | CASSSKNSGANYNEQFF | TGCGCCAGCAGTTCTAAAAATAGCGGAGCCAACTACAATGAGCAGTTCTTC
TRBD2 | TRBJ2-7 | TRBV7-2 | . | CASSLDRSGSSYEQYF | TGTGCCAGCAGCTTAGATCGTAGCGGGAGCTCCTACGAGCAGTACTTC
TRBD1 | TRBJ2-1 | TRBV29-1 | . | CSGQGMGEQFF | TGCAGCGGACAGGGGATGGGTGAGCAGTTCTTC
. | TRBJ2-3 | TRBV10-2 | . | CASSRGGTDTQYF | TGCGCCAGCAGCAGAGGGGGCACAGATACGCAGTATTTT
. | TRBJ1-1 | TRBV27 | . | CASSPRSGEAFF | TGTGCCAGCAGTCCTCGGAGTGGTGAAGCTTTCTTT
. | TRBJ1-2 | TRBV19 | once | CASGIGPRDYGYTF | TGTGCCAGTGGTATAGGCCCCAGGGATTATGGCTACACCTTC
. | TRBJ2-7 | TRBV27 | . | CASSLLRNSYEQYF | TGTGCCAGCAGTTTATTGCGGAACTCCTACGAGCAGTACTTC
. | TRBJ1-2 | TRBV5-1 | . | CASSSGDTYGYTF | TGCGCCAGCAGCTCCGGGGACACCTATGGCTACACCTTC
TRBD2 | TRBJ2-3 | TRBV2 | . | CAIPSAGGALRDTQYF | TGTGCCATCCCTTCCGCGGGAGGGGCCCTCCGGGATACGCAGTATTTT
. | TRBJ1-1 | TRBV7-9 | . | CASSGNRNTEAFF | TGTGCCAGCAGCGGGAACAGGAACACTGAAGCTTTCTTT
TRBD2 | TRBJ2-7 | TRBV28 | . | CASSLGTSGTLYEQYF | TGTGCCAGCAGTTTGGGGACTAGCGGGACTCTATACGAGCAGTACTTC